The 16 T cell receptor beta chains presented below share a single source sample, sequenced in a study of T cell repertoires in cytomegalovirus infection (dated by TCRdb to the late 2010s). Instrument on record: Illumina HiSeq 1500. TCRdb itself trimmed the public reads at Q25 with fastp, ran MiXCR and retained productive beta chains. Here each entry gathers all rows of one CDR3 protein and keeps the most common genes and DNA. For this sample the table gives under 150,000 distinct CDR3 sequences, of which around 30% were detected only once. 41% of the sample goes to the ten largest clones. For these receptors, no antigen is known. The sample's treatment or condition, from its label and the paper: in vitro stimulation with specific CMV peptide epitopes to enrich CMV-specific T cells. The sample was CD8+ T cells from cultured PBMCs, taken from culture after CMV antigen stimulation. Source of these receptors: a human donor in good health (CMV status not recorded). Some clones in this sample may be carry-over from other donors' samples.

This clonotype was seen ten or more times. V is TRBV12-3 or TRBV12-4 and J is TRBJ2-3; D is uncertain. The CDR3 consists of 12 residues. V lost 6 bases and J lost 3, with 7 bases in between. CDR3 nucleotide sequence: TGTGCCAGCAGCCTGGGTACAGATACGCAGTATTTT. As protein: CASSLGTDTQYF.

This clonotype has just a few counts. The chain recombines TRBV6-1 with TRBJ1-5; maybe TRBD1 (5 bases). CDR1 is MNHNS and CDR2 is SASEGT in the germline V gene. The ends were cut back, 5 bases at V and 5 bases at J, with 16 bases in the middle. The CDR3 has 15 amino acids. CDR3 DNA: TGTGCCAGCAGTACCTCGGGCCTCAGGGATCAGCCCCAGCATTTT. As protein: CASSTSGLRDQPQHF.

This clonotype was observed a few times. The chain carries TRBV12-3 or TRBV12-4 and TRBJ2-5; possible D gene TRBD2, 6 bases. The CDR3 totals 16 residues. V lost 5 bases and J 0 bases, leaving 16 bases between the germline ends. CDR3 protein: CASSNMDYQYQETQYF. The CDR3 coding sequence is TGTGCCAGCAGTAACATGGACTACCAGTACCAAGAGACCCAGTACTTC.

This chain links TRBV5-4 with TRBJ2-3, with 7 bases lining up with TRBD2. The trim removed 6 bases at V and 6 bases at J, leaving 19 bases unmatched. CDR1 and CDR2 (germline): SGHNT, YYREEE (reference sequence). The length of the CDR3 is 17 residues. The CDR3 DNA reads TGTGCCAGCACTTCGACGGGGGGATCCTCTTGGCCCGATACGCAGTATTTT. It codes for CASTSTGGSSWPDTQYF.

There are a few counts of this clonotype. J is TRBJ2-2 and V is TRBV7-9; D possibly corresponds to TRBD2 (5 bases). The germline V gene has CDR1 SEHNR and CDR2 FQNEAQ (reference sequence). The CDR3 length is 15 residues. The ends were cut back, 5 bases at V and 5 bases at J, with 15 bases in the middle. The CDR3: CASSHLGEKTGELFF. CDR3 DNA: TGTGCCAGCAGCCATCTTGGGGAGAAGACCGGGGAGCTGTTTTTT.

The V call is TRBV9, the J call TRBJ1-3, with a tentative D call TRBD1 (6 bases). The CDR3 is 15 amino acids. The V gene lost 4 bases and the J gene lost 3 bases, with 14 bases spanning the gap. Per germline, CDR1 SGDLS and CDR2 YYNGEE. CDR3 in DNA: TGTGCCAGCAGCCCCCCCGGGGGCAGTGGAAACACCATATATTTT. Its translation: CASSPPGGSGNTIYF.

The CDR3 region has the DNA TGTGCCAGCCCCCCTATGAGCGGGGTTAGGCGTGAGCAGTTCTTC. This codes for CASPPMSGVRREQFF. This sequence joins TRBV2 and TRBJ2-1; 7 bases agree with TRBD2. Per germline, CDR1 SNHLY and CDR2 FYNNEI. The V and J ends lost 8 bases and 9 bases, in that order; junction bases with no gene match: 16. The CDR3 has 15 residues.

This chain connects TRBV7-2 to TRBJ2-1; D unresolved. Germline CDR1 is SGHTA and CDR2 is FQGNSA. The V end lost 3 bases, the J end lost 10 bases, and 10 bases lay between the germline ends. This CDR3 has 12 residues. The CDR3: CASSLPAREQFF. CDR3 nucleotides: TGTGCCAGCAGCTTGCCCGCTCGGGAGCAGTTCTTC.

This clonotype was seen at least ten times. The chain employs TRBV7-2 and TRBJ2-3; 7 bases agree with TRBD1. Germline values: CDR1 SGHTA, CDR2 FQGNSA. V was pared by 4 bases and J by 0 bases, with 10 bases of the junction left unmatched. The CDR3 is 17 amino acids. In DNA form, the CDR3 reads TGTGCCAGCAGCTCGCCCCGACAGGGTCCTAGCACAGATACGCAGTATTTT. It yields the protein CASSSPRQGPSTDTQYF.

The V call is TRBV7-6, the J call TRBJ2-1; D may correspond to TRBD1 or TRBD2 (6 bases each). Trimming took 1 base from V and 6 from J, leaving 10 bases between them. Germline CDR1 SGHVS, CDR2 FNYEAQ. CDR3 length equals 14 residues. The CDR3 region is CASSLGGAINEQFF. The DNA for the CDR3 is TGTGCCAGCAGCTTAGGGGGGGCCATCAATGAGCAGTTCTTC.

This clonotype has a count of ten or more. This rearrangement joins TRBV7-2 to TRBJ2-5; 7 nucleotides match TRBD2. CDR1 and CDR2 (germline): SGHTA, FQGNSA. The length of the CDR3 is 16 residues. Trimming cost V 5 bases and J 4 bases; bases outside gene matches: 13. CDR3 region: CASSPLGRESRETQYF. Written as DNA, the CDR3 is TGTGCCAGCAGCCCGTTGGGGAGGGAGAGTAGAGAGACCCAGTACTTC.

This clonotype was seen only a few times. The CDR3 spells CASSLEHYTDTQYF. In nucleotides, the CDR3 is TGTGCCAGCAGCTTAGAACACTACACAGATACGCAGTATTTT. The rearrangement links TRBV7-9 to TRBJ2-3; D gene uncertain. Trimming took 1 base from V and 2 from J, leaving 7 bases between them. CDR3 length equals 14 residues. Germline V gene sequence: CDR1 SEHNR, CDR2 FQNEAQ (reference sequence).

This clonotype was found many times. The rearrangement uses TRBV7-2 and TRBJ2-3, with D unclear. The CDR3 spans 13 residues. Trimming cost V 5 bases and J 5 bases, with 11 bases left between them. Germline CDR1 is SGHTA and CDR2 is FQGNSA. The CDR3 bases are TGTGCCAGCAGCAACGGACGTCAAGATACGCAGTATTTT. Its protein product is CASSNGRQDTQYF.

This clonotype was seen a handful of times. V gene TRBV7-9 combines with J gene TRBJ1-2, with D uncertain. Between the trimmed V and J ends, which lost 2 bases and 4 bases, there was a span of 11 bases. The CDR3 totals 14 residues. In germline, CDR1 is SEHNR, CDR2 FQNEAQ (reference sequence). The CDR3 here is CASSLTAAGYGYTF. In DNA form, the CDR3 reads TGTGCCAGCAGCTTAACGGCCGCCGGCTATGGCTACACCTTC.

The chain combines TRBV6-2 or TRBV6-3 with TRBJ2-1; a weak D match, TRBD2 (5 bases). The CDR3 has 15 residues. Trimming removed 5 bases at V and 7 bases at J, with 18 bases between. The V gene's germline CDR1 is MNHEY and CDR2 SVGEGT. This CDR3 is CASSRNQDGINEQFF. CDR3 DNA sequence: TGTGCCAGCAGTCGTAACCAGGACGGGATAAATGAGCAGTTCTTC.

V and J are TRBV27 and TRBJ2-4; TRBD1 matches 7 bases. Germline V gives CDR1 MNHEY, CDR2 SMNVEV (reference sequence). The CDR3 sequence is 12 residues long. Germline trimming cut 8 bases from V and 4 bases from J; bases unmatched to any gene: 2. The CDR3 DNA reads as TGTGCCAGCGGGACAGCAAAAAACATTCAGTACTTC. Protein: CASGTAKNIQYF.